Here is one T cell receptor beta chain with its context. TCRdb reprocessed the 5' RACE reads via MiXCR and lists one record per CDR3 protein. The sample carries 300,000 to 450,000 distinct CDR3 sequences, 8% to 9.5% recorded once. The germline gives CDR1 DFQATT, CDR2 SNEGSKA (reference sequence). The CDR3 has 14 amino acids. Trimming took 3 bases from V and 0 from J; bases not matched to a gene: 3. The data originate from a study of T cells after yellow fever vaccination. This chain uses TRBV20-1 with TRBJ2-3; 7 positions agree with TRBD2. The receptor was derived from a man aged 18 to 29 who received the YFV17D yellow fever vaccine. Specimen: PBMCs, collected 45 days after the first yellow fever vaccination. CDR3 protein: CSASWGGSTDTQYF. The CDR3, as DNA: TGCAGTGCTAGTTGGGGGGGAAGCACAGATACGCAGTATTTT.